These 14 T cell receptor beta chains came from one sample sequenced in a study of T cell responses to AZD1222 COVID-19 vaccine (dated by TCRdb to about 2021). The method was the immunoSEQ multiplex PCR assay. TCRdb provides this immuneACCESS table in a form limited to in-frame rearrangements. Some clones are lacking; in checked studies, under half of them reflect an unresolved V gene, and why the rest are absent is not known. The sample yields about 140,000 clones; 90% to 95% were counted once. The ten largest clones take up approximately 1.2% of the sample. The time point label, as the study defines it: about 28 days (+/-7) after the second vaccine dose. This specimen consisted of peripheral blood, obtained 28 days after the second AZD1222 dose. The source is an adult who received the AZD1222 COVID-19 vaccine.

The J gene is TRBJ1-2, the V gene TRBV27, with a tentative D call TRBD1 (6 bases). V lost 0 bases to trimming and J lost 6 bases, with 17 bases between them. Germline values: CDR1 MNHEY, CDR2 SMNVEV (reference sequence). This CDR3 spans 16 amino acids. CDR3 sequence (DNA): TGTGCCAGCAGTTTATCTTTTTCGGGGGGCGGTGATGGCTACACCTTC. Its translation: CASSLSFSGGGDGYTF.

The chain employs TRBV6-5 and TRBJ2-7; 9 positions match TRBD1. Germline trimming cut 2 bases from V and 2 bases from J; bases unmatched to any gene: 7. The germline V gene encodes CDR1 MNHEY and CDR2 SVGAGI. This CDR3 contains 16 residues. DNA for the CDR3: TGTGCCAGCAGTTACGGTGGGACAGGGAGTACCTACGAGCAGTACTTC. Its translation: CASSYGGTGSTYEQYF.

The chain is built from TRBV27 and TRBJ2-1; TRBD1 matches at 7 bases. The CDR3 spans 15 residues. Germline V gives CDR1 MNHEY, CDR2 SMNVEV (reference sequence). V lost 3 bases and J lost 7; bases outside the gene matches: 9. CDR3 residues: CASSFEGAVNNEQFF. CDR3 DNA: TGTGCCAGCAGTTTCGAGGGGGCTGTTAATAATGAGCAGTTCTTC.

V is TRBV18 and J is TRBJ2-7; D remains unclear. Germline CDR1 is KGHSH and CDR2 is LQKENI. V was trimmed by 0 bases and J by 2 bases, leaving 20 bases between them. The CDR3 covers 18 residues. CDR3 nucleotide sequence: TGTGCCAGCTCACCACCGAAAGGGATGGCTCGAGAAACCTACGAGCAGTACTTC. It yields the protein CASSPPKGMARETYEQYF.

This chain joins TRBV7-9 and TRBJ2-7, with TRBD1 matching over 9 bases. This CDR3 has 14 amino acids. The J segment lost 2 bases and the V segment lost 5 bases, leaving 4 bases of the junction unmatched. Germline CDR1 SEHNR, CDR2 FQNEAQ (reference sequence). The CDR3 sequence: CASSPRQGAYEQYF. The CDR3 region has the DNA TGTGCCAGCAGCCCAAGACAGGGGGCCTACGAGCAGTACTTC.

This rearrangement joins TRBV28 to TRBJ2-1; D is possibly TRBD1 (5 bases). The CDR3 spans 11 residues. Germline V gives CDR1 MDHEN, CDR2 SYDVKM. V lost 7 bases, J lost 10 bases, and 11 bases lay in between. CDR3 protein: CASTQGREQFF. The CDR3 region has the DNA TGTGCCAGCACTCAGGGCAGGGAGCAGTTCTTC.

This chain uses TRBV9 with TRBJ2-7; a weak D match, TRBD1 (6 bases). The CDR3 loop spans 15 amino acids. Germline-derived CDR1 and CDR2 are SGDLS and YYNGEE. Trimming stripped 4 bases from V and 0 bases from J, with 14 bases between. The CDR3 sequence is CASSPRQVASYEQYF. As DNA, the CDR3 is TGTGCCAGCAGCCCCCGACAGGTGGCCTCCTACGAGCAGTACTTC.

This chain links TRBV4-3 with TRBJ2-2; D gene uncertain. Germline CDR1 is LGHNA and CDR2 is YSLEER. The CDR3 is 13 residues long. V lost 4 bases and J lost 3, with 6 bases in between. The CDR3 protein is CASSPGYTGELFF. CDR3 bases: TGCGCCAGCAGCCCCGGGTACACCGGGGAGCTGTTTTTT.

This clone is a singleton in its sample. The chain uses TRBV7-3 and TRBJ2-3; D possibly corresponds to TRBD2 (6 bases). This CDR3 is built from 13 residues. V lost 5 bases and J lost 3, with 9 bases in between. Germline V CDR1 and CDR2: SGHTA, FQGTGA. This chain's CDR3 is CASSRLVTDTQYF. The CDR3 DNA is TGTGCCAGCAGCCGACTAGTAACAGATACGCAGTATTTT.

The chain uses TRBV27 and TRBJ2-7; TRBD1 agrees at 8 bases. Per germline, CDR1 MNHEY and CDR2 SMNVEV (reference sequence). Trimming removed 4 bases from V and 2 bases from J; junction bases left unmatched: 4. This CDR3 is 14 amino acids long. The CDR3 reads CASSYTTGAYEQYF. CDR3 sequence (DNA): TGTGCCAGCAGTTACACGACAGGGGCCTACGAGCAGTACTTC.

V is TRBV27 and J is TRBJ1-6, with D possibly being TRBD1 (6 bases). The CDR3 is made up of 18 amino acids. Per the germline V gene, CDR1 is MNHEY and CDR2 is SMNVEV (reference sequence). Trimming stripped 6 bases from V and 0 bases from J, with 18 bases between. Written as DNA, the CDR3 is TGTGCCAGCAGGAGGAGACAGGTTGCAGGCTCCTATAATTCACCCCTCCACTTT. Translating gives CASRRRQVAGSYNSPLHF.

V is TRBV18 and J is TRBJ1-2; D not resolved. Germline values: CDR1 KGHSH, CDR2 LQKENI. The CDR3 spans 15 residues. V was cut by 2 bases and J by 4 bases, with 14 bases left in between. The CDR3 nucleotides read TGTGCCAGCTCACCAGGAAGGGCCCTGGCCTATGGCTACACCTTC. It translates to CASSPGRALAYGYTF.

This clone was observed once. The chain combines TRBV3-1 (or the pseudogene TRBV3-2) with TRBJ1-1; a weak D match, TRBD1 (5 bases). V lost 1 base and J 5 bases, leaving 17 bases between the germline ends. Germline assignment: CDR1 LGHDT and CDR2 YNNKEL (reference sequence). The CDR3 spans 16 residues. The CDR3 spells CASSQVLLGGTTEAFF. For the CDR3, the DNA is TGTGCCAGCAGCCAAGTTCTTCTCGGGGGAACTACTGAAGCTTTCTTT.

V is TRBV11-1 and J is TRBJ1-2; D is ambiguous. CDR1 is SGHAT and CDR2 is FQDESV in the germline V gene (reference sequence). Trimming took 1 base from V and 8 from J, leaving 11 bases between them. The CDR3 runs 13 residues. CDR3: CASSLGPLWGYTF. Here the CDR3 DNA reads TGTGCCAGCAGCTTAGGCCCTCTCTGGGGCTACACCTTC.